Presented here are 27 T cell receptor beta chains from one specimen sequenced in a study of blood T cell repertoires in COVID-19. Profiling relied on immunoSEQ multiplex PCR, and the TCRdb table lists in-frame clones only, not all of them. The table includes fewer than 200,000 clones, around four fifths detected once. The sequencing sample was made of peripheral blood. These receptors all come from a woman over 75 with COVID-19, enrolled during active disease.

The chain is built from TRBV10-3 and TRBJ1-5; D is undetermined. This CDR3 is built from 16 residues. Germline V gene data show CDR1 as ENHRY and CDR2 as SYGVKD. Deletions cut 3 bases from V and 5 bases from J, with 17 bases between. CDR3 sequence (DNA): TGTGCCATCAGTGATTCCGTACGGGGTAAGCATCAGCCCCAGCATTTT. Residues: CAISDSVRGKHQPQHF.

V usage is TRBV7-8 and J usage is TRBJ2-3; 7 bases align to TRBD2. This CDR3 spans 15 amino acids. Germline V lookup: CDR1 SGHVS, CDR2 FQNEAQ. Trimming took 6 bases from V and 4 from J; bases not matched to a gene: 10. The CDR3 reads CASSPDLGGADTQYF. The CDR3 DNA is TGTGCCAGCAGTCCTGACCTGGGGGGGGCAGATACGCAGTATTTT.

DNA for the CDR3: TGCGCCAGCAGCTTGGTTGCGGCAGGGTCCTACACAGATACGCAGTATTTT. Protein product: CASSLVAAGSYTDTQYF. The rearrangement joins TRBV5-1 to TRBJ2-3; perhaps TRBD1 as D (5 bases). From germline, CDR1 is SGHRS and CDR2 YFSETQ. The CDR3 is 17 residues long. V lost 0 bases, J lost 2 bases, and 16 bases lay in between. The full variable domain, with the rest looked up from reference TRBV5-1 and TRBJ2-3, is KAGVTQTPRYLIKTRGQQVTLSCSPISGHRSVSWYQQTPGQGLQFLFEYFSETQRNKGNFPGRFSGRQFSNSRSEMNVSTLELGDSALYLCASSLVAAGSYTDTQYFGPGTRLTVL.

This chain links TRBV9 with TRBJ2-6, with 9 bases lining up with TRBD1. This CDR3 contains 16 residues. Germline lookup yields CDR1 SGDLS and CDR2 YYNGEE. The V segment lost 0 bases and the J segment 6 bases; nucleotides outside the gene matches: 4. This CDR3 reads CASSVVGTGMANVLTF. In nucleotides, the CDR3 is TGTGCCAGCAGCGTAGTTGGGACAGGGATGGCCAACGTCCTGACTTTC.

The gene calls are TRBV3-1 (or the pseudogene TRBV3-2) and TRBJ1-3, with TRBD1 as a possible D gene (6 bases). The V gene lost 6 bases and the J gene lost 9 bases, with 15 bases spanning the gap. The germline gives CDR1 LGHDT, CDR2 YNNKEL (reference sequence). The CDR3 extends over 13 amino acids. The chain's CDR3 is CASSHNPDSTIYF. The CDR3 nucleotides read TGTGCCAGCAGTCATAATCCGGACAGCACCATATATTTT.

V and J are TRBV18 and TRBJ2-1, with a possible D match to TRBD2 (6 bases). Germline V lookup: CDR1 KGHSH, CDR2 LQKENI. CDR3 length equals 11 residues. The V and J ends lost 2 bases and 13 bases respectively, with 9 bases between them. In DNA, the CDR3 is TGTGCCAGCTCACCAGGGACTTTACAGTTCTTC. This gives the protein CASSPGTLQFF. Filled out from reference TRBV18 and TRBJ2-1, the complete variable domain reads NAGVMQNPRHLVRRRGQEARLRCSPMKGHSHVYWYRQLPEEGLKFMVYLQKENIIDESGMPKERFSAEFPKEGPSILRIQQVVRGDSAAYFCASSPGTLQFFGPGTRLTVL.

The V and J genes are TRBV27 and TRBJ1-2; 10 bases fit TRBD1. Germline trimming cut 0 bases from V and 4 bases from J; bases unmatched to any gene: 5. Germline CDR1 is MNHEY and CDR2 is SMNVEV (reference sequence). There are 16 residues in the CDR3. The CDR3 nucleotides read TGTGCCAGCAGTTTATCGGGACAGGGGATTTCCTATGGCTACACCTTC. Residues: CASSLSGQGISYGYTF.

The CDR3 reads CASSKGQGVDTQYF. The CDR3 DNA sequence: TGTGCCAGCAGCAAGGGACAGGGGGTGGATACGCAGTATTTT. This chain connects TRBV7-9 to TRBJ2-3; 11 bases match TRBD1. Trimming at V came to 5 bases and at J to 6 bases, leaving 4 bases not matched to a gene. The CDR3 totals 14 residues. The germline CDR1 and CDR2 sequences are SEHNR and FQNEAQ (reference sequence).

CDR3 loop: CASSFSSNYGYTF. CDR3 nucleotide sequence: TGTGCCAGCAGCTTCAGTTCAAACTATGGCTACACCTTC. The chain couples TRBV5-4 to TRBJ1-2; D is unresolved. The CDR3 sequence is 13 residues long. Germline V lookup: CDR1 SGHNT, CDR2 YYREEE (reference sequence). Trimming removed 2 bases from V and 2 bases from J, with 7 bases in between.

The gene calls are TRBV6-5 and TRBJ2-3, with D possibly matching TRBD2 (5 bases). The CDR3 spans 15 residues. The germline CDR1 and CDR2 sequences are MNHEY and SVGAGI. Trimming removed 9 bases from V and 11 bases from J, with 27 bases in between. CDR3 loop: CASLSGTGRPGKQYF. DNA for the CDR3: TGTGCCAGTCTAAGCGGAACCGGCCGGCCAGGAAAGCAGTATTTT.

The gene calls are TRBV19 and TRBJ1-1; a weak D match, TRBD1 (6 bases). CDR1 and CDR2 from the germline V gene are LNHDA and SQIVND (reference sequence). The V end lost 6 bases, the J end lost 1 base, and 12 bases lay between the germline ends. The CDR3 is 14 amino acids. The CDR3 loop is CASSRGFANTEAFF. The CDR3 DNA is TGTGCCAGTAGCAGGGGTTTTGCGAACACTGAAGCTTTCTTT.

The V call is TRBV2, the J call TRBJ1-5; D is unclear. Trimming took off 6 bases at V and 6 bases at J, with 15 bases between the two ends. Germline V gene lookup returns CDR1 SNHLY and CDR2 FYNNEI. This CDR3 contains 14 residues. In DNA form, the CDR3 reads TGTGCCAGCAGGGAGGGAGTCCTAAGTCAGCCCCAGCATTTT. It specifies CASREGVLSQPQHF.

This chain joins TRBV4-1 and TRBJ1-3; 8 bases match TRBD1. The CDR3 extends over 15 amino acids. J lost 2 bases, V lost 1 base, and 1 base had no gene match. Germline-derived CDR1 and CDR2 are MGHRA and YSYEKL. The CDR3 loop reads CASSQGQGPGNTIYF. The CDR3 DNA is TGCGCCAGCAGCCAAGGACAGGGGCCTGGAAACACCATATATTTT.

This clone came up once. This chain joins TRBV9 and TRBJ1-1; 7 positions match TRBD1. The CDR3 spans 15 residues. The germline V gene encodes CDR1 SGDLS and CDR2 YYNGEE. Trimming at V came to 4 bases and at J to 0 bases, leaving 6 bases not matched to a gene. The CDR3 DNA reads TGTGCCAGCAGCCCTCTCGGACAGGTGAACACTGAAGCTTTCTTT. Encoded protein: CASSPLGQVNTEAFF.

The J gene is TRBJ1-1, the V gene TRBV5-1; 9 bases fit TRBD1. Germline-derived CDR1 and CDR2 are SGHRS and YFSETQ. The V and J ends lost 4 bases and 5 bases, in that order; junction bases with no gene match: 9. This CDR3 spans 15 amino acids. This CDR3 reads CASSADGQGYTEAFF. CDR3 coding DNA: TGCGCCAGCAGCGCCGATGGACAGGGGTATACTGAAGCTTTCTTT. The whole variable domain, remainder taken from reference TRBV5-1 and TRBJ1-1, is KAGVTQTPRYLIKTRGQQVTLSCSPISGHRSVSWYQQTPGQGLQFLFEYFSETQRNKGNFPGRFSGRQFSNSRSEMNVSTLELGDSALYLCASSADGQGYTEAFFGQGTRLTVV.

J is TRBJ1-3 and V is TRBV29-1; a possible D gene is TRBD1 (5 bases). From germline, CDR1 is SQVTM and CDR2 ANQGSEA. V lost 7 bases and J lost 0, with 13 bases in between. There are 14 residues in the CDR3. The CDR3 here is CSAGLRSSGNTIYF. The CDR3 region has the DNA TGCAGCGCGGGACTTCGCTCCTCTGGAAACACCATATATTTT.

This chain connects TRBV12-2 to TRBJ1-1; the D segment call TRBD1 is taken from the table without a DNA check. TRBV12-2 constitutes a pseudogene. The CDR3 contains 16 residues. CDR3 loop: CASRLEGEGMNTEAFF. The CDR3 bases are TGTGCAAGTCGCTTAGAAGGGGAAGGGATGAACACTGAAGCTTTCTTT.

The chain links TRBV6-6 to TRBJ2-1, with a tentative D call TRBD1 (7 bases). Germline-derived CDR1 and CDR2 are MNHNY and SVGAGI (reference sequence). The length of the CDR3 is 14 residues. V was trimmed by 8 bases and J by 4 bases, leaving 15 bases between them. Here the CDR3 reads CASGGAGGYNEQFF. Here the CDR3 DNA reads TGTGCCAGCGGTGGGGCAGGGGGGTACAATGAGCAGTTCTTC.

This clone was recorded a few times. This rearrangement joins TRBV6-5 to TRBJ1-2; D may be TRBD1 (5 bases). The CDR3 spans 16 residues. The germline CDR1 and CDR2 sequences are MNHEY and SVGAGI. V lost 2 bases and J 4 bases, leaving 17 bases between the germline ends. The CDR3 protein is CASSYPRGGVGYGYTF. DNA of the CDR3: TGTGCCAGCAGTTACCCCCGGGGAGGGGTTGGCTATGGCTACACCTTC.

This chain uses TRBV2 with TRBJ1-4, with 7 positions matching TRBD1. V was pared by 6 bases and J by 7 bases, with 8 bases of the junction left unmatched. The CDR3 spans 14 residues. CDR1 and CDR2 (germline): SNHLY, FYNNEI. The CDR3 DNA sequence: TGTGCCAGCAGGTGGACAGGTGGAGGTGAAAAACTGTTTTTT. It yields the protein CASRWTGGGEKLFF.

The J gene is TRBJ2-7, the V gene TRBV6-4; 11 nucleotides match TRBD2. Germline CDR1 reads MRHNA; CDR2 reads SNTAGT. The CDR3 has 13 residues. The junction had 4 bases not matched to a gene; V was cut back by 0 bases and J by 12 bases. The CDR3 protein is CASSDSGTSGLYF. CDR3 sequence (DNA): TGTGCCAGCAGTGACTCCGGGACTAGCGGACTGTACTTC.

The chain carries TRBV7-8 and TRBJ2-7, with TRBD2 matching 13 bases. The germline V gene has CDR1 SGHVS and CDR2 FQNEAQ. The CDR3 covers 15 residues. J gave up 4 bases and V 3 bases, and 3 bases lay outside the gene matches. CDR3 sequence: CASSFRTSGSYEQYF. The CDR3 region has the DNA TGTGCCAGCAGCTTCCGGACTAGCGGGAGTTACGAGCAGTACTTC.

CDR3 coding DNA: TGTGCCAGCACCGGCCGGGGCGTGTTAGCGGAGTACTACGAGCAGTACTTC. Protein sequence: CASTGRGVLAEYYEQYF. The chain employs TRBV21-1 and TRBJ2-7; TRBD2 reflects the table's D call only, with no check against the DNA. TRBV21-1 is annotated as a pseudogene. This CDR3 is built from 17 residues.

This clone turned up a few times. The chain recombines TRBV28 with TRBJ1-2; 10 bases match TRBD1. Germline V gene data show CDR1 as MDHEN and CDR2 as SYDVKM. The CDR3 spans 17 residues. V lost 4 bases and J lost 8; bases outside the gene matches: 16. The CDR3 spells CASSSSGQGGIIEGYTF. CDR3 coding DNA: TGTGCCAGCAGTTCCAGCGGACAGGGGGGGATTATTGAAGGCTACACCTTC.

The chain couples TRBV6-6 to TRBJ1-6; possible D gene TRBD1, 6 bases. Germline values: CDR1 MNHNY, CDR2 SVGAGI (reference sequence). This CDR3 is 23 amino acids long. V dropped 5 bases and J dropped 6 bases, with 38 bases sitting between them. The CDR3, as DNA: TGTGCCAGCAGTCCCTGGCCCCGGACAGTCTCAAGTGGCATCGTGGGCTTTAATTCACCCCTCCACTTT. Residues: CASSPWPRTVSSGIVGFNSPLHF.

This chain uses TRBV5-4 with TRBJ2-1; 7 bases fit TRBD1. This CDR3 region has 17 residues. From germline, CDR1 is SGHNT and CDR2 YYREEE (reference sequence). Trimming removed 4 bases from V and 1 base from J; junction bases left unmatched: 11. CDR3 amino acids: CASSRTSRGSSYNEQFF. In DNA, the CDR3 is TGTGCCAGCAGCCGAACTTCCAGGGGGTCTTCCTACAATGAGCAGTTCTTC.

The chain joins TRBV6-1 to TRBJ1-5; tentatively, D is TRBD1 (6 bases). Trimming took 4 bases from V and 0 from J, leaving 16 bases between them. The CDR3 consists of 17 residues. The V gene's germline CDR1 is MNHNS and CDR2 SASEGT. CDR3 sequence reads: CASSAFFRGGSNQPQHF. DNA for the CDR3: TGTGCCAGCAGTGCGTTTTTCAGGGGTGGTAGCAATCAGCCCCAGCATTTT.